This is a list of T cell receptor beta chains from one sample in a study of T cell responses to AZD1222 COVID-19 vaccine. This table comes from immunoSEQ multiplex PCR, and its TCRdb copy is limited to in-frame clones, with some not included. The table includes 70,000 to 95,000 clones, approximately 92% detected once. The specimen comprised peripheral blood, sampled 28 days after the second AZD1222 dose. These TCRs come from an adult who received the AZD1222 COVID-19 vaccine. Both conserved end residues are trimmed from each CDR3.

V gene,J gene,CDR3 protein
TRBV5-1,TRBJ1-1,ASSLEAGGTEAF
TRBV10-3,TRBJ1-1,AISESGGGAEAF
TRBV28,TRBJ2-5,ASRGTGRETQY
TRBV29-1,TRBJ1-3,SVFSGNTIY
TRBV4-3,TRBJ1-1,ASSPIGAGEAF
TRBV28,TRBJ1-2,ASSSQTGQNYGYT
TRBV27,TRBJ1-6,ASSLLGQGAISPLH
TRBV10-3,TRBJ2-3,AIRGVGTDTQY
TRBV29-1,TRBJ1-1,SVVLWMNTEAF
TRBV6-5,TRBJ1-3,ASSLTEIGNTIY
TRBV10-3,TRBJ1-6,AISATGGNSPLH
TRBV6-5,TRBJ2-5,ATKQGQETQY
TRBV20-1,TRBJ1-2,SANDNYGYT
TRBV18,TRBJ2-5,ASSPLTGDHQVTQY
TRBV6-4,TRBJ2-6,ASSDRGTGANVLT
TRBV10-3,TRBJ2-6,AISTGTGSSGANVLT
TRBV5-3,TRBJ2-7,ARSLDRIGGRSYEQY
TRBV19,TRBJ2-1,ASSTPGGTYNEQF
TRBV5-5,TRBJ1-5,ASSLEWGRGGNQPQH
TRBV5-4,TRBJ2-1,ASSLDLAEYNEQF